These T cell receptor beta chains were read from a single sample in a study of human versus mouse CDR3 diversity and MHC coevolution. Repertoires were generated with immunoSEQ multiplex PCR, while TCRdb's copy carries only in-frame clones and drops some. The table records about 77,000 clones, about nine tenths of them present only once. Material for sequencing was naive CD4+ T cells from blood. These receptor sequences come from a person between 30 and 69 years old in good health. Both conserved end residues are part of each CDR3.

V: TRBV14
J: TRBJ2-1
CDR3: CASSQVLGQFQFF

V: TRBV7-8
J: TRBJ1-1
CDR3: CASSEQEGTEAFF

V: TRBV6-4
J: TRBJ2-3
CDR3: CASSENWDSDTDTQYF

V: TRBV5-4
J: TRBJ2-1
CDR3: CASSWPRGSVASSYNEQFF

V: TRBV18
J: TRBJ2-7
CDR3: CASFLTGVDEQYF

V: TRBV30
J: TRBJ2-7
CDR3: CAWSVVGSFYEQYF

V: TRBV7-9
J: TRBJ1-1
CDR3: CASSLQDTEAFF

V: TRBV5-1
J: TRBJ1-2
CDR3: CASSLTGGDGYTF

V: TRBV5-1
J: TRBJ2-1
CDR3: CASSLGGTSYNEQFF

V: TRBV16
J: TRBJ2-1
CDR3: CASSRSGGTYNEQFF

V: TRBV10-3
J: TRBJ1-5
CDR3: CAISDRNNQPQHF

V: TRBV9
J: TRBJ1-2
CDR3: CASSVNRGQGGYTF

V: TRBV30
J: TRBJ1-1
CDR3: CASNRGQLVNTEAFF

V: TRBV30
J: TRBJ2-1
CDR3: CAWSLSSSYNEQFF

V: TRBV11-2
J: TRBJ1-2
CDR3: CASSSIRGQFVNYGYTF

V: TRBV6-5
J: TRBJ1-2
CDR3: CASRARGVKYGYTF

V: TRBV2
J: TRBJ1-1
CDR3: CASSGPGNTEAFF

V: TRBV10-3
J: TRBJ2-2
CDR3: CATRRGTGVTGELFF

V: TRBV6-1
J: TRBJ2-5
CDR3: CASSYQTGSETQYF

V: TRBV6-1
J: TRBJ2-7
CDR3: CASSDGTGVFNEQYF

V: TRBV7-3
J: TRBJ2-2
CDR3: CASSLHQGASTGELFF

V: TRBV6-1
J: TRBJ1-5
CDR3: CASSEAGVRNQPQHF

V: TRBV30
J: TRBJ2-7
CDR3: CAWSVQTGRQVGYEQYF

V: TRBV4-2
J: TRBJ1-4
CDR3: CASSQDPGDEKLFF

V: TRBV18
J: TRBJ2-5
CDR3: CASSPPGKGGSETQYF

V: TRBV6-4
J: TRBJ2-1
CDR3: CASSEHPGGHNEQFF

V: TRBV14
J: TRBJ1-1
CDR3: CASSPRFRNTEAFF

V: TRBV4-1
J: TRBJ1-2
CDR3: CASSQEVSTVPDGYTF

V: TRBV6-5
J: TRBJ2-1
CDR3: CASRRTSGGYNEQFF

V: TRBV28
J: TRBJ2-7
CDR3: CASSEDFEQYF

V: TRBV28
J: TRBJ1-1
CDR3: CASIPRWTAEAFF

V: TRBV29-1
J: TRBJ2-1
CDR3: CSAAQGYNEQFF

V: TRBV18
J: TRBJ1-1
CDR3: CASSGTGSTEAFF